The clone carrying this T cell receptor beta chain appeared a single time. What it binds is unknown. From germline, CDR1 is MNHEY and CDR2 SMNVEV (reference sequence). The CDR3 extends over 14 amino acids. V was clipped by 5 bases and J by 7 bases, with 15 bases between them. This sample stems from a study of OX40 agonist ivuxolimab in advanced cancers. Study background: Administration of intravenous ivuxolimab to patients occurred every 2 weeks at 0.01 to 10 mg/kg. The mean age was about 61 years, ranging from 23 to 79, with more than 70% of participants male.

TCRdb's table, derived via immunoSEQ multiplex PCR, lists solely in-frame clones and lacks some. The sample has about 73,000 clones, about 90% seen once. Whole-study findings and limits: Certain nonresponders additionally had low normalized T-cell clonal expansion.

The TCR originated in an adult with an advanced solid tumor such as melanoma, head and neck, liver or kidney cancer. Source: CD4+ or CD8+ T cells sorted from blood, taken in a trial of the OX40 agonist ivuxolimab. V is TRBV27 and J is TRBJ2-1; D gene uncertain. CDR3 protein: CASSVPGRKNEQFF. The CDR3 DNA reads TGTGCCAGCAGTGTACCGGGCCGTAAAAATGAGCAGTTCTTC.